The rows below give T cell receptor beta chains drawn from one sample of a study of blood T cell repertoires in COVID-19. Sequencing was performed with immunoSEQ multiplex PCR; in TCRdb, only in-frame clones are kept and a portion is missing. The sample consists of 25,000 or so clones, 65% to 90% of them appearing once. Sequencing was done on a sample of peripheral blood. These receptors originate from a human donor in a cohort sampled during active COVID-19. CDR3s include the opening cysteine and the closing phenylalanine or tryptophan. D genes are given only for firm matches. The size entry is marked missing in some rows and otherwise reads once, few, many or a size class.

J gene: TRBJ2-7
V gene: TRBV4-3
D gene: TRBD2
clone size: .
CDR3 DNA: TGCGCCAGCAGCCAAACGGGACTAGCCTTCGGGGAGCAGTACTTC
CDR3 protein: CASSQTGLAFGEQYF

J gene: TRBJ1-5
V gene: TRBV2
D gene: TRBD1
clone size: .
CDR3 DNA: TGTGCCAGCACCAGGGGGAGGATGAATCAGCCCCAGCATTTT
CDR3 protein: CASTRGRMNQPQHF

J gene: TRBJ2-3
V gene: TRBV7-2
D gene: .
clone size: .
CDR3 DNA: TGTGCCAGCAGCTTAGAATGGCGGGGGCCAGTTTTT
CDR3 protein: CASSLEWRGPVF

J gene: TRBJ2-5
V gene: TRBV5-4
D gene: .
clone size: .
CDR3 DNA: TGTGCCAGCAGCTCGGGGAGCGGGTTAGGGGAGACCCAGTACTTC
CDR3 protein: CASSSGSGLGETQYF

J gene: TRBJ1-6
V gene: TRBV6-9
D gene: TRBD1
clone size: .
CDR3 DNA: TGTGCCAGCAGTTGTATTGGGGGGACAGGGAATTCACCCCTCCACTTT
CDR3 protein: CASSCIGGTGNSPLHF

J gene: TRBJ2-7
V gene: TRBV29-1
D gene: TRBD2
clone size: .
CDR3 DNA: TGCAGCGTCTCAAGCCCCGGGCCTAGCGGGACCCACGAGCAGTACTTC
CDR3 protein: CSVSSPGPSGTHEQYF

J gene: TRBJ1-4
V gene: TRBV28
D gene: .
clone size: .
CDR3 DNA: TGTGCCAGCAGCCCGTTCCAGGGAACAACTAATGAAAAACTGTTTTTT
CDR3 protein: CASSPFQGTTNEKLFF

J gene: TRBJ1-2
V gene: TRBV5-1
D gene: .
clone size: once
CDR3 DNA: TGCGCCAGCAGCTTGGAGTCCAGCGAGTATGGCTACACCTTC
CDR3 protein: CASSLESSEYGYTF

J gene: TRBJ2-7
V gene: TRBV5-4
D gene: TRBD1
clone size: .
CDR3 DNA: TGTGCCAGCAGCTTGGGACAGGGAGCGAACGAGCAGTACTTC
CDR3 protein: CASSLGQGANEQYF

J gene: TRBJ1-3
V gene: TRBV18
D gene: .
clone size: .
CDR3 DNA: TGTGCCAGCTCACCTATACCGGGGTCTGGAAACACCATATATTTT
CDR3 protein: CASSPIPGSGNTIYF

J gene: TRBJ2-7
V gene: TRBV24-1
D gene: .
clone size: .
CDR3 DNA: TGTGCCACCAGTGACAGGCGCCCCTACGAGCAGTACTTC
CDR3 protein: CATSDRRPYEQYF

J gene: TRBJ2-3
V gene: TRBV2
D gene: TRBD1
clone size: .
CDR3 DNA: TGTGCCAGCAGTGTGGGACAGGGTAGTTTGGATACGCAGTATTTT
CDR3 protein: CASSVGQGSLDTQYF

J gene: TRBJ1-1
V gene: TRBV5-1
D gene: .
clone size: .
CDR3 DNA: TGCGCCAGCAGCTTGGTATCACAGGGAAGCCCATTGAACACTGAAGCTTTCTTT
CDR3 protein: CASSLVSQGSPLNTEAFF

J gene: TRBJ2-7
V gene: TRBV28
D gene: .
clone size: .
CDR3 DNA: TGTGCCAGCAGTCCCGAGGCCGATTATCGCTACGAGCAGTACTTC
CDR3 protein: CASSPEADYRYEQYF

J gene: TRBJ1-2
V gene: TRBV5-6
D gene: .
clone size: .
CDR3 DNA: TGTGCCAGCAGCACGGGAGGGGTTGGCTACACCTTC
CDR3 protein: CASSTGGVGYTF

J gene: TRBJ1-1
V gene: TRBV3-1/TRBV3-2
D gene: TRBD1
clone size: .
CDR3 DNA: TGTGCCAGCAGCCAAGGACAGGGGTTTATAGCTTTCTTT
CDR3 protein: CASSQGQGFIAFF

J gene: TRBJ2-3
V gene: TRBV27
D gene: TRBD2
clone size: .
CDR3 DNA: TGTGCCAGCAGTCTACAGTACAGCGGGAACACAGATACGCAGTATTTT
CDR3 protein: CASSLQYSGNTDTQYF

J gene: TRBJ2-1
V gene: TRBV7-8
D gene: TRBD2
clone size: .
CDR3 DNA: TGTGCCAGCAGCTACGGGAGAGCGGGGGAGCAGTTCTTC
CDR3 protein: CASSYGRAGEQFF

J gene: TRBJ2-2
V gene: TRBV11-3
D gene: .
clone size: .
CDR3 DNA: TGTGCCAGCAGCACAGGCCGTCTCGGGGAGCTGTTTTTT
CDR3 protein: CASSTGRLGELFF

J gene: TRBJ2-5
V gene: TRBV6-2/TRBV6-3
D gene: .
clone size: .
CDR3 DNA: TGTGCCAGCAGTTACCCCTACGAAGAGACCCAGTACTTC
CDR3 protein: CASSYPYEETQYF

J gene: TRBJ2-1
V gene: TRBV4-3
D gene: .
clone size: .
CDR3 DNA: TGCGCCAGCAGCCAAGATCCGAAAGGGGTATACAATGAGCAGTTCTTC
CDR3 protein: CASSQDPKGVYNEQFF

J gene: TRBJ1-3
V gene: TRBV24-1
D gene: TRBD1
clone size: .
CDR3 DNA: TGTGCCACCAGTGATTGGAAAAGGGACAGGGGACCGGGAAACACCATATATTTT
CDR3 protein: CATSDWKRDRGPGNTIYF

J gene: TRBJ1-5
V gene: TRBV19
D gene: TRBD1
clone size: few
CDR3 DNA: TGTGCCAGTAGCCCTAGACAGGGTAGCAATCAGCCCCAGCATTTT
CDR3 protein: CASSPRQGSNQPQHF

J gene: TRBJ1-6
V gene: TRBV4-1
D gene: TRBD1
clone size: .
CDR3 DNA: TGCGCCAGCAGCCAAGAAGGCGCCGGGACAGGCTACTCACCCCTCCACTTT
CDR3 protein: CASSQEGAGTGYSPLHF

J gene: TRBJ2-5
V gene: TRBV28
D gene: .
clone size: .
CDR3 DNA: TGTGCCAGCAGCTCCCCGACAGGCCTCGGGTGGGAGACCCAGTACTTC
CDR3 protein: CASSSPTGLGWETQYF

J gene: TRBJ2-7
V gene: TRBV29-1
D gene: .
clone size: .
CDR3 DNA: TGCAGCGTTGACGGAGGGCCCTACGAGCAGTACTTC
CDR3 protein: CSVDGGPYEQYF

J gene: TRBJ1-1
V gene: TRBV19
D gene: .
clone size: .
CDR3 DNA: TGTGCCACCCACCCTGGACAGAGGAACACTGAAGCTTTCTTT
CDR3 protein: CATHPGQRNTEAFF

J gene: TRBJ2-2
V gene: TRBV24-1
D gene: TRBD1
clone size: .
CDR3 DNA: TGTGCCACCAGTGATTCTGGGACAGGGGGCGCCGGGGAGCTGTTTTTT
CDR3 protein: CATSDSGTGGAGELFF

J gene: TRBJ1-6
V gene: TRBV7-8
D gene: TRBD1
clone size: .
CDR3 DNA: TGTGCCAGCAGCTTAGCGAGGGGGCCTAGCTCCTATAATTCACCCCTCCACTTT
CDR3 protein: CASSLARGPSSYNSPLHF

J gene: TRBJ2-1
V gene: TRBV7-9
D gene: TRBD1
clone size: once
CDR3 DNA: TGTGCCAGCAGCTTAGAGGGACAGGGGCTCTACAATGAGCAGTTCTTC
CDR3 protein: CASSLEGQGLYNEQFF

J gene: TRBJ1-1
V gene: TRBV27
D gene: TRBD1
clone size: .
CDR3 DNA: TGTGCCAGCAGTTCCCACAGGGGTTACACTGAAGCTTTCTTT
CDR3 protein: CASSSHRGYTEAFF

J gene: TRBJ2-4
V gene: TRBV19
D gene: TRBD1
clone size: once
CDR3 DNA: TGTGCCAGTAGTATTGGACAGGGGGCGGACAAAAACATTCAGTACTTC
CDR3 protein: CASSIGQGADKNIQYF

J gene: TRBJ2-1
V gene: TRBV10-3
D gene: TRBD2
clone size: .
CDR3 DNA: TGTGCCATCAGCCAGAGCGGGGGGGCCTGGAATGAGCAGTTCTTC
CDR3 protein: CAISQSGGAWNEQFF

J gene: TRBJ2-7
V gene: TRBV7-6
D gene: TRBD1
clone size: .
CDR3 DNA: TGTGCCAGCAGCCCTCCGGGACAGGACTCCTACGAGCAGTACTTC
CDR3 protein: CASSPPGQDSYEQYF

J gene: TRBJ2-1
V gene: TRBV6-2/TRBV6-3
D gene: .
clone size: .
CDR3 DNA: TGTGCCAGCAGCCTAGCGAACTCCTACAATGAGCAGTTCTTC
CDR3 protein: CASSLANSYNEQFF

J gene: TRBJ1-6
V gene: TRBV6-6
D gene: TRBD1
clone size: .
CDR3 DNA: TGTGCCGCCAAAGGACAGGGTAATTCACCCCTCCACTTT
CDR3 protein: CAAKGQGNSPLHF

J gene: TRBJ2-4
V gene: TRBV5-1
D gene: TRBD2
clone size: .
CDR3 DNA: TGCGCCAGCGCGGAGGATTGGTGGGGGAGGGGCGTTCAGTACTTC
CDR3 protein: CASAEDWWGRGVQYF

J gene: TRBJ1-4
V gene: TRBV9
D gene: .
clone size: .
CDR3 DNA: TGTGCCAGCGCCTTAGGGGGGGCGGGCGAAAAACTGTTTTTT
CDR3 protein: CASALGGAGEKLFF

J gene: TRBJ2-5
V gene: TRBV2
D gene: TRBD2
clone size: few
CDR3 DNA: TGTGCCAGCCTAGCGGGACCCCAAGAGACCCAGTACTTC
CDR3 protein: CASLAGPQETQYF

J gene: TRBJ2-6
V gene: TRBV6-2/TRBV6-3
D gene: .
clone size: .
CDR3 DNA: TGTGCCAGCAGTTTACAGGGAAACACGGGGGCCAACGTCCTGACTTTC
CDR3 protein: CASSLQGNTGANVLTF

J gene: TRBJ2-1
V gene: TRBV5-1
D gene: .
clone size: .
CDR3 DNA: TGCGCCAGCAGCTCCCCGAGTAGCGGCTCCTACAATGAGCAGTTCTTC
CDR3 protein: CASSSPSSGSYNEQFF

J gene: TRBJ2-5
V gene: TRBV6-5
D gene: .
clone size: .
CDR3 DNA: TGTGCCAGCAGTAGGGGCGGGGGCTCGGGGACCCAGTACTTC
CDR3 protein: CASSRGGGSGTQYF

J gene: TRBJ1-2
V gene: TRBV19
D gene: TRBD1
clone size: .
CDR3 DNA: TGTGCCAGCTCCCAGACAGGGGGCTTAGAAGGCTACACCTTC
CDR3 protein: CASSQTGGLEGYTF

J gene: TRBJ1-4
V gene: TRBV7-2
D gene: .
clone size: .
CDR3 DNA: TGTGCCAGCAGCACCAGGACGGGGTCGGAATTTTTTTTT
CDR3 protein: CASSTRTGSEFFF

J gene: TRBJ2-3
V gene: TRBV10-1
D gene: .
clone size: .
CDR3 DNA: TGCGCCAGCAGTGACCGGACAGATTACCTTAGCACAGATACGCAGTATTTT
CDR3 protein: CASSDRTDYLSTDTQYF

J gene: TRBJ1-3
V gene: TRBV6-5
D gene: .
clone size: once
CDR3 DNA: TGTGCCAGCAGCTCCACAGGGAGCTCTGGAAACACCATATATTTT
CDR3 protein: CASSSTGSSGNTIYF

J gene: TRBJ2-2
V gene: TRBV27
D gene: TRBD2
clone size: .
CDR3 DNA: TGTGCCAGCAGTTTATCGCTAGCGGGAGCCGGGGAGCTGTTTTTT
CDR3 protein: CASSLSLAGAGELFF

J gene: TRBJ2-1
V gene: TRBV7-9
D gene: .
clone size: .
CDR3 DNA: TGTGCCAGCAGCTTAGGGCTTATCAGGACTTACAATGAGCAGTTCTTC
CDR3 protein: CASSLGLIRTYNEQFF

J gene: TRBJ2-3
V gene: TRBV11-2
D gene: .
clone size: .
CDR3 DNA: TGTGCCAGCAGCTTAGAGGCAGACACAGATACGCAGTATTTT
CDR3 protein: CASSLEADTDTQYF

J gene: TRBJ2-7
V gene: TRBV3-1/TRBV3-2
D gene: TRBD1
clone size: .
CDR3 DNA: TGTGCCAGCAGCCAAGATAAAAGGTATGATAGGGGGCTCTACGAGCAGTACTTC
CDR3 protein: CASSQDKRYDRGLYEQYF

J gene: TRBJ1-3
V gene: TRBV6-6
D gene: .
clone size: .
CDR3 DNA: TGTGCCAGCATACAAGGCAGGGTACTTGGAAACACCATATATTTT
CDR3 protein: CASIQGRVLGNTIYF

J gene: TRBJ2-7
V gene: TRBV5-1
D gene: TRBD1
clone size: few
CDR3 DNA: TGCGCCAGCAGCTTGGTATTTGGGACAGATTTCTTGGGCTCCTACGAGCAGTACTTC
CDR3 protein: CASSLVFGTDFLGSYEQYF

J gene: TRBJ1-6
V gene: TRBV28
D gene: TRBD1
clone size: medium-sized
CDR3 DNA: TGTGCCAGCAATACAGGGGATAATTCACCCCTCCACTTT
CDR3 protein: CASNTGDNSPLHF